This T cell receptor beta chain was captured in a study of blood T cell repertoires in COVID-19. Study at large: Samples representing acute and convalescent COVID-19 were sourced from the United States, Italy and Spain. Sample material is recorded as cDNA or gDNA derived from T cells, B-cell-depleted T cells, or PBMCs.

The CDR3 contains 13 residues. Between the trimmed V and J ends, which lost 2 bases and 5 bases, there was a span of 7 bases. Germline loops: CDR1 SGHTA, CDR2 FQGTGA. The authors' processing: How many nucleated cells were present was estimated from reference gene primer amplification. Clones were sequenced by immunoSEQ multiplex PCR, and TCRdb holds only the in-frame ones, with some missing. The V and J calls and clone size are taken from that table; D and trimming were inferred from the DNA. The data show 26,000 or so clones, with 76% seen just once and about two fifths held by the top ten. This sequence joins TRBV7-3 and TRBJ2-1; a possible D gene is TRBD2 (5 bases). Sequencing was done on a sample of peripheral blood. The sequence was collected from a man aged 65 to 79 with acute or convalescent COVID-19. CDR3 in DNA: TGTGCCAGCAGCTTAGGACTGGACAATGAGCAGTTCTTC. It codes for CASSLGLDNEQFF.